This TCR beta chain was captured in a study of TIL therapy for anti-PD-1-resistant metastatic lung cancer. Study overall: Half of patients were current or former smokers.

The immunoSEQ assay was v3. Each library reached roughly 2 million read pairs, or roughly 4.5-6.5 million at deep level. Here immunoSEQ multiplex PCR was the method, and the copy in TCRdb shows in-frame clones only, minus some. The sample lists over 20,000 clones, 72% occurring once. The CDR3 runs to 16 residues. Germline V gene sequence: CDR1 LGHNA, CDR2 YNFKEQ. V was pared by 3 bases and J by 2 bases, with 17 bases between. This clone was found a few times. No antigen is known for it. Time point specified: pre-treatment sample, taken before nivolumab and TIL therapy. Pleural nodules or supraclavicular lymph nodes made up most of the excised metastases sampled. Overall study results and limits: TIL cultures after expansion showed higher clonality and lower diversity than baseline tumor (median around 5.9% vs 31%).

The V gene is TRBV4-2, the J gene TRBJ2-7; the D gene is possibly TRBD2 (5 bases). Sample: tumor tissue, taken at baseline. This receptor was identified in a person aged 25 to 80 with non-small cell lung cancer. In DNA, the CDR3 is TGTGCCAGCAGCCAGGCCGTCGGCGGGCTAGCCTACGAGCAGTACTTC. Translation gives CASSQAVGGLAYEQYF.